The next 2 T cell receptor beta chains were all read from a single sample in a study of PD-L1 blockade in urothelial cancer. Using immunoSEQ multiplex PCR, the repertoire was profiled, and TCRdb retains in-frame clones only, with some absent. The sample lists 30,000 to 35,000 clones, 84% occurring once. Time point denoted: pretreatment peripheral blood. The material was PBMCs, obtained around atezolizumab (anti-PD-L1) treatment. The receptors stem from a man aged 55 to 70 with urothelial cancer.

The V and J genes are TRBV27 and TRBJ2-7, with a weak D call TRBD2 (6 bases). CDR1 MNHEY and CDR2 SMNVEV come from the germline V gene (reference sequence). The CDR3 consists of 16 residues. V lost 1 base to trimming and J lost 6 bases, with 19 bases between them. CDR3 sequence (DNA): TGTGCCAGCAGTTTATTCAAGGGACTCCATAGTCTCGAGCAGTACTTC. Protein: CASSLFKGLHSLEQYF.

J is TRBJ2-7 and V is TRBV27; no clear D gene. This CDR3 has 16 residues. CDR1 MNHEY and CDR2 SMNVEV come from the germline V gene (reference sequence). Trimming left V 0 bases short and J 2 bases short, with 14 bases between. The CDR3 loop reads CASSLSASSRPYEQYF. In DNA form, the CDR3 reads TGTGCCAGCAGTTTATCGGCTAGTAGTCGTCCCTACGAGCAGTACTTC.